This T cell receptor beta chain is from a study of regulatory T cells in long-lasting Graves disease. Study outcomes and limitations: Gene preferences differed: TRBV28, TRBJ1-2, TRBJ2-5 in persistent cases.

Construction of the TCR beta libraries employed iRepertoire HTBI primers in conjunction with Arm-PCR of CDR3 regions. TCRdb recomputed calls from the multiplex PCR reads with MiXCR, one row per CDR3 protein. The table has about 470,000 distinct CDR3 sequences, 15% to 20% seen once; the top ten hold 10% to 15%. A few counts support this clonotype. Its antigen is currently unknown. Time point: newly diagnosed GD, antithyroid drugs for less than 3 months. RNA from PBMCs was the source of the TCR library. Germline CDR1 is KGHSH and CDR2 is LQKENI. V lost 3 bases, J lost 7 bases, and 5 bases stayed unmatched. CDR3 length: 15 residues. These same data were also listed under a study on T cells in Graves' hyperthyroidism and ophthalmopathy. That paper adds: During a first-round RT-PCR of the TCR CDR3, the HTBI primer set was used.

The receptor's source is a man aged 40-55 years with Graves disease. Sequenced material: peripheral blood mononuclear cells (PBMCs), taken at new diagnosis, from a patient treated with antithyroid drugs. This chain connects TRBV18 to TRBJ2-2; the match to TRBD2 covers 10 bases. The CDR3 DNA sequence: TGTGCCAGCTCACCTCGGACTAGCGGTTACGGGGAGCTGTTTTTT. Translated: CASSPRTSGYGELFF.